The rows below give T cell receptor beta chains drawn from one sample of a study of blood T cell repertoires in COVID-19. Measured with immunoSEQ multiplex PCR; TCRdb has only the in-frame clones, and not every one. The data show over 300,000 clones, around 90% seen once. Sequences were obtained from peripheral blood. The receptors were sampled from a man aged 18 to 30 who had recovered from COVID-19. CDR3s include the opening cysteine and the closing phenylalanine or tryptophan. D genes are given only for firm matches. Expanded clones are given a class, and other clones once, few, many or no size at all.

TRBD1	TRBJ1-4	-	TRBV5-1	TGCGCCAGCAGCCCCGGGACAGGGGCGGAAAAACTGTTTTTT	CASSPGTGAEKLFF
-	TRBJ1-4	-	TRBV6-5	TGTGCCAGCAGTCCCGGGGGACCTAATGAAAAACTGTTTTTT	CASSPGGPNEKLFF
-	TRBJ1-1	-	TRBV24-1	TGTGCCACCAGTGATTTGCGTCAGGGGAAGACCACTGAAGCTTTCTTT	CATSDLRQGKTTEAFF
TRBD1	TRBJ1-1	-	TRBV4-1	TGCGCCAGCAGTTCCGGACAGGGGGCCCGCACTGAAGCTTTCTTT	CASSSGQGARTEAFF
TRBD1	TRBJ2-7	-	TRBV18	TGTGCCAGCTCACCCTGGACAGGGATATACGAGCAGTACTTC	CASSPWTGIYEQYF
-	TRBJ1-1	-	TRBV10-3	TGTGCCATCAGTGAGTCTATGGGAGTCCAAACAACGAACCTGAACACTGAAGCTTTCTTT	CAISESMGVQTTNLNTEAFF
TRBD2	TRBJ2-5	-	TRBV30	TGTGCCTGGAGTGTCGGAGCGGGGATCCAAGAGACCCAGTACTTC	CAWSVGAGIQETQYF
TRBD2	TRBJ2-5	-	TRBV6-5	TGTGCCAGCAGTTACGGCGGGGGAAGCAGGGAGACCCAGTACTTC	CASSYGGGSRETQYF
TRBD1	TRBJ1-2	-	TRBV6-5	TGTGCCACGGCCGGACAGGGCTATGGCTACACCTTC	CATAGQGYGYTF
-	TRBJ2-7	-	TRBV6-2/TRBV6-3	TGTGCCAGCAGTTACTCGCGCCTGCACTCCTACGAGCAGTACTTC	CASSYSRLHSYEQYF
-	TRBJ1-2	-	TRBV19	TGTGCCAGTCTTGATTTAAGGGGAGGAATCTATGGCTACACCTTC	CASLDLRGGIYGYTF
TRBD1	TRBJ2-7	few	TRBV5-4	TGTGCCAGCAGCTTGATGGGACAGGGCTTCTCCTACGAGCAGTACTTC	CASSLMGQGFSYEQYF
TRBD2	TRBJ2-1	-	TRBV5-1	TGCGCCAGCAGCTCTTCGACTAGCGGGAGAGGCAATGAGCAGTTCTTC	CASSSSTSGRGNEQFF
-	TRBJ1-2	-	TRBV25-1	TGTGCCAGCGGAGATCCAGACTATGGCTACACCTTC	CASGDPDYGYTF
TRBD1	TRBJ1-5	-	TRBV29-1	TGCAGCGCCCGACAGGGGGATCAGCCCCAGCATTTT	CSARQGDQPQHF
-	TRBJ2-1	once	TRBV9	TGTGCCAGCAGCGTAGAACACCGATCCTACAATGAGCAGTTCTTC	CASSVEHRSYNEQFF
-	TRBJ1-4	-	TRBV2	TGTGCCAGCAGACCCCGACTTGCAACTAATGAAAAACTGTTTTTT	CASRPRLATNEKLFF
-	TRBJ2-3	-	TRBV14	TGTGCCAGCAGCCAAGATTTAGGGGGTTGGCCAGATACGCAGTATTTT	CASSQDLGGWPDTQYF
-	TRBJ2-7	-	TRBV3-1/TRBV3-2	TGTGCCAGCAGCTCTGTTTCCGAGCAGTACTTC	CASSSVSEQYF
TRBD1	TRBJ2-2	-	TRBV9	TGTGCCAGCGCCGGGACAGGGGATCGCCCCGGGGAGCTGTTTTTT	CASAGTGDRPGELFF